This T cell receptor (beta chain) was recorded in a study of T cell responses to AZD1222 COVID-19 vaccine. Notes on the study in general: The donors showed a predominance of white British ancestry and of females, with possible underestimation of clonal diversity. Scientists sampled the repertoires only once the peak T cell response had passed. Nearly half of the spike-specific TCRs reportedly recognize variant regions that carry no mutations.

TCRdb's table, derived via immunoSEQ multiplex PCR, lists solely in-frame clones and lacks some. The sample yields around 71,000 clones, about 84% seen once. Notes on this clone: Its antigen is currently unknown.

The V end lost 10 bases, the J end lost 2 bases, and 19 bases lay between the germline ends. Germline V lookup: CDR1 MNHGY, CDR2 SVAAGI. There are 15 residues in the CDR3. Sequencing was performed on peripheral blood, taken on day 0 of AZD1222 vaccination. The chain links TRBV6-9 to TRBJ2-3, with a possible D match to TRBD1 (6 bases). This TCR came from an adult in good health. CDR3 sequence (DNA): TGTGCCACCCCACTGAGTTCAGGGGACACAGATACGCAGTATTTT. The encoded protein is CATPLSSGDTDTQYF.